This TCR beta chain was profiled in a study of blood T cells in healthy people across ages. Whole-study findings and limits: Whereas aged donors had fewer naive CD4+ cells, long-lived donors had more of them and higher diversity.

Details on this clonotype: Antigen: not known.

CDR1 MNHEY and CDR2 SMNVEV come from the germline V gene (reference sequence). V was clipped by 6 bases and J by 5 bases, with 19 bases between them. The CDR3 has 15 residues. The authors ran a second PCR of roughly 6 to 12 cycles using a sample-barcoded 5' primer and a J-beta primer mix. One entry per CDR3 protein, called by TCRdb with MiXCR from the 5' RACE reads. This sample has hundreds of thousands of distinct CDR3 sequences, with 55% to 65% found just once. V and J are TRBV27 and TRBJ1-2; D might be TRBD1 (5 bases). The sequence came from a man aged 30 to 39 in good health. The sample taken for sequencing was blood. The CDR3 here is CASSYREGLKYGYTF. The CDR3 DNA reads TGTGCCAGCAGCTACCGGGAGGGGTTAAAGTATGGCTACACCTTC.